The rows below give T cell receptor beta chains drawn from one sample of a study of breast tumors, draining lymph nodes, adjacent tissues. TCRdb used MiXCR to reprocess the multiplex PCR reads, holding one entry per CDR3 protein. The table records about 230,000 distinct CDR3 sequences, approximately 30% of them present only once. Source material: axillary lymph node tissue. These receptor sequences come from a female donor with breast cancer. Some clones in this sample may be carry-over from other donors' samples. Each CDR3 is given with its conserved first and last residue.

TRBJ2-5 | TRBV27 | CASTPRTGATYQETQYF
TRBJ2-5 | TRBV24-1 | CATSEAPNRQIQETQYF
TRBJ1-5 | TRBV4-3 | CASSQDNRGWKTQHF
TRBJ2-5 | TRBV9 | CASSVGHLGGETQYF
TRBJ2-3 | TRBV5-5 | CASSFGGPGPTDTQYF
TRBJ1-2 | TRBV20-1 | CSASSGRGGYGYTF
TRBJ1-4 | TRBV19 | CASSRVEGEKLFF
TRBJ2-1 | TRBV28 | CASSWTGRIGNEQFF
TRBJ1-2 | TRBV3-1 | CASSRGTGPNYGYTF
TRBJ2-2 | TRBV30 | CAWEIITGELFF
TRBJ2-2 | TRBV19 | CASSMSAPDTGELFF
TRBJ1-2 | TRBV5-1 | CASSLAPSGHGGGYTF
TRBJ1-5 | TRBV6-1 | CASSGKEGQGASNQPQHF
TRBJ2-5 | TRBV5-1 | CASSMRTSSGTQYF
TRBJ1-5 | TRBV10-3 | CAISTGLNQPQHF
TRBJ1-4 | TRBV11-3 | CASSLGTGTNEKLFF
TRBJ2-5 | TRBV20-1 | CSAGGNNEQIQETQYF
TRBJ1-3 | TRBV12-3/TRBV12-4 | CASLRQFSGNTIYF
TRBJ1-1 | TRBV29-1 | CSVAHRGEAFF
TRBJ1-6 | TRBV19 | CASTPGQGYNSPLHF
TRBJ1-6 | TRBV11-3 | CASSLRGPNSPLHF
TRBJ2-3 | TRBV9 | CASSIGTSTDTQYF
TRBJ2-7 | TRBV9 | CASSADSGLRYGQYF
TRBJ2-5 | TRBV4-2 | CASSPGTQYF
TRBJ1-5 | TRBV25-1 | CALRGRDQPQHF
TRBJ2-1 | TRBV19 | CASSLAGSNYNEQFF
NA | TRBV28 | CASNGRSLGTDTQHF
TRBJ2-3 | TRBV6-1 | CASSGDWRRAYTDTQYF
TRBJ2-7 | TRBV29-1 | CASSQLGTDSYEQYF
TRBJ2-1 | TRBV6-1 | CATEGTGGNEQFF
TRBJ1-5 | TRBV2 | CASSESQGYQPQHF
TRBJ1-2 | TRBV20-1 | CSAPTGSFGYTF
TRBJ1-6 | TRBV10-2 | CASRETGRYSPLHF
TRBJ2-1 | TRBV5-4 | CASNKGFSGSNEQSF
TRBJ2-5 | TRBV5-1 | CASSLETSGMGREAQYF
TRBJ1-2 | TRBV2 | CASSLQRDRPVYGYTF